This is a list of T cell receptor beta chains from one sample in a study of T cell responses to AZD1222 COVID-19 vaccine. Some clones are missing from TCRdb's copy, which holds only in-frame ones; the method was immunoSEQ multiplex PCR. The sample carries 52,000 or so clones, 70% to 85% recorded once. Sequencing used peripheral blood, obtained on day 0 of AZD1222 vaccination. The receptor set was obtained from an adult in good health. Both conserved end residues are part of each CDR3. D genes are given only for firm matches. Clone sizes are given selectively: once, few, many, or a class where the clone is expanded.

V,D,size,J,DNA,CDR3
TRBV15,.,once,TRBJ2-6,TGTGCCACCAGCAGTGCTCTGGGACGTCTCGGGGCTGGGGCCAACGTCCTGACTTTC,CATSSALGRLGAGANVLTF
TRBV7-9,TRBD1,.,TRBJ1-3,TGTGCCAGCAGCGAGGGACAGGGACGCTCTGGAAACACCATATATTTT,CASSEGQGRSGNTIYF
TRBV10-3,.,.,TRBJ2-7,TGTGCCACCACCTACGATCCAGGGCTCCTTGACGAGCAGTACTTC,CATTYDPGLLDEQYF
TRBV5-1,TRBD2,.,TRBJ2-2,TGCGCCAGCAGCGACCGGACTAGCGGGAGGGAGCGTACCGGGGAGCTGTTTTTT,CASSDRTSGRERTGELFF
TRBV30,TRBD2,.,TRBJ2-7,TGTGCCTGGAGTACTAGCGGCTACGAGCAGTACTTC,CAWSTSGYEQYF
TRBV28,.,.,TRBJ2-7,TGTGCCAGCAGTTTAAAGGGGGGACCTACCTACGAGCAGTACTTC,CASSLKGGPTYEQYF
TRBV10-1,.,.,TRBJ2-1,TGCGCCAGCAGTAAAGGGGGGGAGCAAAGGTTGTCCTACAATGAGCAGTTCTTC,CASSKGGEQRLSYNEQFF
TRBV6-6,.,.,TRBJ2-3,TGTGCCAGCAGTTACTTGGAAGATACGCAGTATTTT,CASSYLEDTQYF
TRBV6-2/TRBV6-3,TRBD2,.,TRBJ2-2,TGTGCCAGCAGTTACTTTCTAGCGGAGGCGAACACCGGGGAGCTGTTTTTT,CASSYFLAEANTGELFF
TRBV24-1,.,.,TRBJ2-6,TGTGCCACCAGTGCCCAGGGCGGCTCTGGGGCCAACGTCCTGACTTTC,CATSAQGGSGANVLTF
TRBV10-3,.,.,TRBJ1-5,TGTGCCACCTCGGGGCAGGACAATCAGCCCCAGCATTTT,CATSGQDNQPQHF
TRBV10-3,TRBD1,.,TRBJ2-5,TGTGCCATCAGACCCGACAGGGGGCGTGAGACCCAGTACTTC,CAIRPDRGRETQYF
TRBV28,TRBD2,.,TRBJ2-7,TGTGCCAGCAAATTAGGGACTATCATAAACGAGCAGTACTTC,CASKLGTIINEQYF
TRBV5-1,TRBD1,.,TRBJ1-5,TGCGCCAGCAGCCTCGACCCGGACAGGGCTCAGCCCCAGCATTTT,CASSLDPDRAQPQHF
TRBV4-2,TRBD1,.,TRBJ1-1,TGTGCCAGCAGCCAAGATTCCAGGACAGGGGATAACACTGAAGCTTTCTTT,CASSQDSRTGDNTEAFF
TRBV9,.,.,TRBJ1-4,TGTGCCAGCAGCGTCGAGGGGGGTGTTGGGGAAAAACTGTTTTTT,CASSVEGGVGEKLFF
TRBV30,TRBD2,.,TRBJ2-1,TGTGCCTGGAGTGTACCGGCGGGAGAAGTTTCCTACAATGAGCAGTTCTTC,CAWSVPAGEVSYNEQFF
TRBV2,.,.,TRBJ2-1,TGTGCCAGCAGCAGGACTAACTCCTACAATGAGCAGTTCTTC,CASSRTNSYNEQFF
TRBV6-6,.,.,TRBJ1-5,TGTGCCAGCATCCAACAAGGCAACCGAGGCAATCAGCCCCAGCATTTT,CASIQQGNRGNQPQHF
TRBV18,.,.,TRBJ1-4,TGTGCCAGCTCACCACTGCCGCCTCCAACTAATGAAAAACTGTTTTTT,CASSPLPPPTNEKLFF
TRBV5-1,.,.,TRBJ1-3,TGCGCCAGCAGCTCCGCGACAGGCTCTCAAGCGTTTGGAAACACCATATATTTT,CASSSATGSQAFGNTIYF
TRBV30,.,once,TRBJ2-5,TGTGCCTGGAGTAGAGGGGACCAAGAGACCCAGTACTTC,CAWSRGDQETQYF
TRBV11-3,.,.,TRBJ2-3,TGTGCCAGCAGCTTAGCCTCCGAGGGGACAACGACAGATACGCAGTATTTT,CASSLASEGTTTDTQYF
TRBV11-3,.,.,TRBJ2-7,TGTGCCAGCAGATCATCCGGGACCGACAACGAGCAGTACTTC,CASRSSGTDNEQYF
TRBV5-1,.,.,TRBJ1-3,TGCGCCAGCAGCTTGGCCGGAGTGGGACAAGTAAGCTCTGGAAACACCATATATTTT,CASSLAGVGQVSSGNTIYF
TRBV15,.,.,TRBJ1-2,TGTGCCACCAGCAGTCCTGACAGGCTCCTCTATGGCTACACCTTC,CATSSPDRLLYGYTF
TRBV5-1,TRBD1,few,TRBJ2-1,TGCGCCAGCAGCCTACAGGGGGCCCTCCTGAGTGAGCAGTTCTTC,CASSLQGALLSEQFF
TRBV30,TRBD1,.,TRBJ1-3,TGTGCCTGGAGCGGATTTGGACAGGGGGCGAACACCATATATTTT,CAWSGFGQGANTIYF
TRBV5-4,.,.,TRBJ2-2,TGTGCCAGCAGCTTGGACCCCGAGAACACCGGGGAGCTGTTTTTT,CASSLDPENTGELFF
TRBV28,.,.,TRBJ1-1,TGTGCCAGCACCCGTTCTTGGACTGAAGCTTTCTTT,CASTRSWTEAFF
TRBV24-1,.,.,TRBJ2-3,TGTGCCACCAGTGCCCCCGGCACAGATACGCAGTATTTT,CATSAPGTDTQYF
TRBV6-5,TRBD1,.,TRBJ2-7,TGTGCCAGCAACGAAGGGGGCGTCCCGGTGGACGAGCAGTACTTC,CASNEGGVPVDEQYF
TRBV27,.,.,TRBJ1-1,TGTGCCAGCAGTATGAATCCGAACACTGAAGCTTTCTTT,CASSMNPNTEAFF
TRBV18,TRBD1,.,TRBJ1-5,TGTGCCAGCTCACCACGACAGGGAGAGTATAGCAATCAGCCCCAGCATTTT,CASSPRQGEYSNQPQHF
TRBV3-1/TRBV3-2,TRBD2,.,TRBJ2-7,TGTGCCAGCAGCCACCGTTTGGCGGGAGGGCCGAGGGAGCAGTACTTC,CASSHRLAGGPREQYF
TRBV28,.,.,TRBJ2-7,TGTGCCAGCAAGGGGACCCAGTACGAGCAGTACTTC,CASKGTQYEQYF
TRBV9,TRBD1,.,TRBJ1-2,TGTGCCAGCAGCCCTCGCCGGGGACAGGGGGATGGCTACACCTTC,CASSPRRGQGDGYTF
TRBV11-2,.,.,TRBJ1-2,TGTGCCAGCAGCTTAGTTGGGGGGCAGGCCCCAATCTATGGCTACACCTTC,CASSLVGGQAPIYGYTF
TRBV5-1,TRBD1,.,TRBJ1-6,TGCGCCAGCAGCCTGTCGACAGGGGTAGGGAATTCACCCCTCCACTTT,CASSLSTGVGNSPLHF
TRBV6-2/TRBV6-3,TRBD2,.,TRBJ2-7,TGTGCCAGCAGCACCTCTAGCGGGTGGGCCTACGAGCAGTACTTC,CASSTSSGWAYEQYF
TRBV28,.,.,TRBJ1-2,TGTGCCAGCAGTCCCCCCGTCGCGTCGACAGGTTCGGGATATGGCTACACCTTC,CASSPPVASTGSGYGYTF
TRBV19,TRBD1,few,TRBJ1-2,TGTGCCAGTAACTCCCTCGGGACAGGGTCCGATGGCTACACCTTC,CASNSLGTGSDGYTF
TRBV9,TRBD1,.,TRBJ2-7,TGTGCCAGCAGCGCCTCGGACAGGGCTAGGGAGCAGTACTTC,CASSASDRAREQYF
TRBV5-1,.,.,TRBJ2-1,TGCGCCAGCAGCTTGGGGGACAAAGGGAATGAGCAGTTCTTC,CASSLGDKGNEQFF
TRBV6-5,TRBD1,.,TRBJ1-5,TGTGCCAGCAGTTGGACAGGTAGCAATCAGCCCCAGCATTTT,CASSWTGSNQPQHF
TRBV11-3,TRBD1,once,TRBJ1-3,TGTGCCAGCAGCCTACTGGGACAGAACTCTGGAAACACCATATATTTT,CASSLLGQNSGNTIYF
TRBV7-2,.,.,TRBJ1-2,TGTGCCAGCAGCTTACAGGGAGACTATGGCTACACCTTC,CASSLQGDYGYTF
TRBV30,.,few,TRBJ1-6,TGTGCCTGGAGGTACTGGGCCGCATCTCCTTCGCCCCTCCACTTT,CAWRYWAASPSPLHF
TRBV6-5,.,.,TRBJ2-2,TGTGCCAGCAGCGTTGAGAGCACCGGGGAGCTGTTTTTT,CASSVESTGELFF
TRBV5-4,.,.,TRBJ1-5,TGTGCCACGCAGCAAGAGCCTAGCAATCAGCCCCAGCATTTT,CATQQEPSNQPQHF
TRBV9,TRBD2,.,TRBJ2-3,TGTGCCAGCAGCGAGAACCCTAGGCCAGCGGGAGGGCAAGATACGCAGTATTTT,CASSENPRPAGGQDTQYF
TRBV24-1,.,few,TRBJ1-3,TGTGCCACTGGATCGGGAAACACCATATATTTT,CATGSGNTIYF